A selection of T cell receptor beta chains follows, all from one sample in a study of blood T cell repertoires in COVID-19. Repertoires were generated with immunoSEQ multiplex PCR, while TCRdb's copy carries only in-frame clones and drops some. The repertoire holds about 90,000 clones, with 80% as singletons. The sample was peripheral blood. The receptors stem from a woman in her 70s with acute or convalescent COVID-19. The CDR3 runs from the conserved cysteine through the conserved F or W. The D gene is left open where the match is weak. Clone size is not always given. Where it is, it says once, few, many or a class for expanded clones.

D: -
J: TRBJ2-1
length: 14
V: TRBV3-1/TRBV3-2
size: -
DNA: TGTGCCAGCAGCCAGTCTAGCTCCTTCAATGAGCAGTTCTTC
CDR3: CASSQSSSFNEQFF

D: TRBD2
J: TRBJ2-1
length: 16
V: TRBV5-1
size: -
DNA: TGCGCCAGCAGCCGACTAGCGGGAGGGCAGGCCAATGAGCAGTTCTTC
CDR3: CASSRLAGGQANEQFF

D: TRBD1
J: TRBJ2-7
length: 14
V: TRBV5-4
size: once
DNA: TGTGCCAGCAGCTTGGGACAGGGCATATACGAGCAGTACTTC
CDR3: CASSLGQGIYEQYF

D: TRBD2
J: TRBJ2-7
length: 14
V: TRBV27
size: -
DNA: TGTGCCAGCAGTCAGACTAGCGGCCTAGACGAGCAGTACTTC
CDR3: CASSQTSGLDEQYF

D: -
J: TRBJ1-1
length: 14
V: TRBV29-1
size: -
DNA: TGCAGCGTTGAAAGAGGGCGAGTGAGCACTGAAGCTTTCTTT
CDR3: CSVERGRVSTEAFF

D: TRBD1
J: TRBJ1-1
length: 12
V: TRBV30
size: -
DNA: TGTGCATCCGACAGGGGCCGGGGTGAAGCTTTCTTT
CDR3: CASDRGRGEAFF

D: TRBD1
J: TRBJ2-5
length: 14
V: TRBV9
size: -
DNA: TGTGCCAGCAGCTCCCGGACAGGGCGAGAGACCCAGTACTTC
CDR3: CASSSRTGRETQYF

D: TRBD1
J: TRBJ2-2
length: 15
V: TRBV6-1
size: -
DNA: TGTGCCAGCAGTGAAAGGTACAGGGGAAGGAGGGAGCTGTTTTTT
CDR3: CASSERYRGRRELFF

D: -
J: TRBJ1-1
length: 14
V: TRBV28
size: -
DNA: TGTGCCAGCAGTTTTATGGGAGGGAACACTGAAGCTTTCTTT
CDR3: CASSFMGGNTEAFF

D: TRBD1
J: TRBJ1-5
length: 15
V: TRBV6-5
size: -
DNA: TGTGCCAGCAGTTACGCTAGGACAGGCGCTCAGCCCCAGCATTTT
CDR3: CASSYARTGAQPQHF

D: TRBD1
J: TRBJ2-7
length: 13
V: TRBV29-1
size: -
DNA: TGCAGCGCCCGACAGGGCCACTCCTACGAGCAGTACTTC
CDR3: CSARQGHSYEQYF

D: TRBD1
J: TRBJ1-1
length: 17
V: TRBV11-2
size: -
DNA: TGTGCCAGCAGCTTAACAGGGGGCGCGGGGCTGAACACTGAAGCTTTCTTT
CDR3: CASSLTGGAGLNTEAFF

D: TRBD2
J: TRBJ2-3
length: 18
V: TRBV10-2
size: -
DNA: TGCGCCAGCACCAGACTAGCGGGAAAACCCCCCAGAGCAGATACGCAGTATTTT
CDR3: CASTRLAGKPPRADTQYF

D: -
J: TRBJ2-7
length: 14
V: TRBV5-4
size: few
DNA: TGTGCCAGCAGCACCTTTTTCGGGGGATACGAGCAGTACTTC
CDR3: CASSTFFGGYEQYF

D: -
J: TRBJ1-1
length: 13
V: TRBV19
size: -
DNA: TGTGCCAGTAGAGGGGGGGGTGGCACTGAAGCTTTCTTT
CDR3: CASRGGGGTEAFF

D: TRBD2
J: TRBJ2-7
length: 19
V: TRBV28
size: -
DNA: TGTGCCAGCAGTTCCTCTTCCGGGACGGGGGGGAAAACCATCTACGAGCAGTACTTC
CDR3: CASSSSSGTGGKTIYEQYF

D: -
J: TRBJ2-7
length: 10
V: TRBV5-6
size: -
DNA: TGTGCCAGCGGTAGAATCGAGCAGTACTTC
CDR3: CASGRIEQYF

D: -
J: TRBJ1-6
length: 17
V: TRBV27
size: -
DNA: TGTGCCAGCAGTTTAAAGGGACTGCGATCCTATAATTCACCCCTCCACTTT
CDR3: CASSLKGLRSYNSPLHF

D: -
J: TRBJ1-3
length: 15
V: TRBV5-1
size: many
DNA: TGCGCCAGCAGCCCGGGACTTAGCTCTGGAAACACCATATATTTT
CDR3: CASSPGLSSGNTIYF

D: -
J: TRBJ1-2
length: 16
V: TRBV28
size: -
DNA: TGTGCCAGCAGTTTCGGGGGTTCATCGAATTTCTATGGCTACACCTTC
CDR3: CASSFGGSSNFYGYTF

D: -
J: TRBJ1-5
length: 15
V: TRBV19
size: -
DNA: TGTGCCAGTACCCCAACAGGGAGTCAAAGTCAGCCCCAGCATTTT
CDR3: CASTPTGSQSQPQHF

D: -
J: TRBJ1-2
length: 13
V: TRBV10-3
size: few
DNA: TGTGCCATCAGTGATTCGGTCCGAAGCGGCTACACCTTC
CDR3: CAISDSVRSGYTF

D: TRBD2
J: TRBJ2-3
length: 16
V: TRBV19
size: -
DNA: TGTGCCAGTAGTACCGGACTAGCGGGACGCACAGATACGCAGTATTTT
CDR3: CASSTGLAGRTDTQYF

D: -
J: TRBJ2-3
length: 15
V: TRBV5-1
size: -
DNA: TGCGCCAGCAGCTTGGGGAGCGGATTCACAGATACGCAGTATTTT
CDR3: CASSLGSGFTDTQYF

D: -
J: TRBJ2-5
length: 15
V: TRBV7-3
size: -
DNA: TGTGCCAGCAGCTTAACGGGGGGTTCACAAGAGACCCAGTACTTC
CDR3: CASSLTGGSQETQYF

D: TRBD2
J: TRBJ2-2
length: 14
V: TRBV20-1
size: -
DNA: TGCAGTGCTAGTAAACTAGCGGAGGGCAGGGAGCTGTTTTTT
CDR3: CSASKLAEGRELFF

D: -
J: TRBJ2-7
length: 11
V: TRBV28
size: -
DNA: TGTGCCAGCGGGCGAGGGTACGAGCAGTACTTC
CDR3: CASGRGYEQYF

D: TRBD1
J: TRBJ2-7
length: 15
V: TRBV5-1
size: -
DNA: TGCGCCAGCAGCTTTCAGGGGGCGCGGACCTACGAGCAGTACTTC
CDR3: CASSFQGARTYEQYF

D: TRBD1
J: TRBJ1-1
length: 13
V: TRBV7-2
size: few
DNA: TGTGCCAGCAGCCAGGGGGCGAGGACTGAAGCTTTCTTT
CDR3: CASSQGARTEAFF